The clone carrying this T cell receptor (beta chain) has only a few counts. These data originate in a study of human CD4 T cells and Enterobacteriaceae. All CD4+ cells other than CD45RA+CCR7+CD95- naive cells were sorted as memory, over 98% pure. V lost 3 bases to trimming and J lost 14 bases, with 11 bases between them. The CDR3 is 11 residues long. Germline V gene lookup returns CDR1 ENHRY and CDR2 SYGVKD. Deep-level sequencing, detecting one cell in 200,000, covered ex vivo memory CD4+. The data were produced by immunoSEQ multiplex PCR, yet TCRdb's version contains in-frame clones alone and is incomplete. The repertoire holds tens of thousands of clones, 70% to 85% seen once, with around 1.8% in the top ten.

This receptor was obtained from a human donor in good health. Sequencing was performed on memory CD4+ T cells from blood. This chain links TRBV10-3 with TRBJ2-1; tentatively, D is TRBD2 (6 bases). The chain's CDR3 is CAISDGGDEFF. CDR3 DNA: TGTGCCATCAGTGACGGAGGGGACGAGTTCTTC.